This T cell receptor (beta chain) was sequenced in a study of PD-L1 blockade in urothelial cancer (dated by TCRdb to about 2017). At the level of the whole study: Therapy was started at some point between 2012 and 2014 for all patients, and atezolizumab 1,200 mg was administered intravenously every 3 weeks. Blood samples gave a median of around 130,000 T cells and tens of thousands of unique TCRs, with a median clonality of 0.080. Somatic, immune and clinical correlates of response to PD-L1 blockade with atezolizumab in urothelial cancer were the focus of an exploratory multi-omic analysis. Durable clinical benefit was achieved by nine patients but not by the remaining 20. Durable clinical benefit was defined as a progression-free survival longer than 6 months, and TCR features were additionally tested against progression-free survival and overall survival. Pretreatment tumor samples, along with matched peripheral blood serially collected before and after atezolizumab treatment, were subjected to TCR sequencing. Under 30 patients had pretreatment blood TCR-seq, about 24 had at least one posttreatment blood collection, and about 24 had tumor TCR-seq. About 90% of the roughly 29 patients were identified as males with urothelial cancer of bladder origin, and a prior smoking history was reported by 18 of 29 patients. Blood samples were analyzed at two time points: 3 weeks after treatment start (second dose) and 6 weeks after treatment start. An ECOG performance status of 0 or 1 was recorded for the patients, and 0 to 3 prior chemotherapy regimens had been received by the patients. In the same patients, whole exome sequencing and RNA sequencing of pretreatment tumors were performed in addition to TCR sequencing.

A note on this clone: The antigen it recognizes is unknown. Base qualities were left out, and no much larger clone turns up one base away.

Synthetic TCR analog templates were spiked into each PCR so that absolute template abundance could be estimated from read counts. Using the immunoSEQ assay, TCRbeta CDR3 regions were amplified from genomic DNA with bias-controlled V and J gene primers. Rearranged TCRbeta segments were sequenced at approximately 20X coverage. The original methods were these. Clustering was used to correct sequencing errors, and CDR3s were annotated against IMGT to assign V, D and J genes. Downstream analyses used only productive TCRbeta rearrangements, leaving out any out-of-frame or stop-codon sequences. Clonality was calculated as one minus the Shannon entropy normalized by the log of the number of unique productive sequences. Clones differing between time points or between blood and tumor were identified using Fisher's exact test with Benjamini-Hochberg correction, with an adjusted p below 0.01 applied as the threshold. TCRdb re-hosts the immuneACCESS table, in-frame sequences only. Its copies lack some clones; in the studies checked, an unresolved V gene accounts for under half of them, and the cause for the rest is not known. V and J calls and clone size are those listed in that table; D and trimming were worked out from the DNA. This sample comprises about 88,000 clones, 85% to 95% of them detected only once. In total, the top ten clones hold 9.4% of the sample.

The cohort included 29 patients with locally advanced or metastatic urothelial carcinoma who were treated at Memorial Sloan Kettering on a trial protocol. Peripheral blood mononuclear cells were collected pretreatment and during treatment, at between 1 and 8 total time points per patient. The Qiagen DNeasy Blood extraction kit was used to purify genomic DNA from total PBMCs and tumor samples. PBMCs were collected pretreatment and during treatment, and were isolated and stored as previously described. Findings and caveats that apply to the study as a whole: Because the sample size was small (n ≈ 30) and many of the analyses were exploratory, the results are meant to be hypothesis-generating. Improved progression-free and overall survival was found to be associated with pretreatment peripheral blood TCR clonality below the median. At 3 weeks after the start of treatment, tumor-associated TCR clones in peripheral blood had expanded more in patients with durable benefit (n ≈ 22, p = 0.022).

From its cysteine to its phenylalanine, the CDR3 spans 13 amino acids. The kept DNA is CDR3 alone, 39 bases in frame from the first base. V lost 2 bases and J lost 2 bases; the stretch between them is 7 bases long. Per the germline V gene, MNHEY is the CDR1 and SVGAGI is the CDR2. The sequence was obtained from a man between 60 and 70 years old with urothelial cancer. Here the sequenced sample was PBMCs, taken around atezolizumab (anti-PD-L1) treatment. Here the chain combines TRBV6-5 and TRBJ2-7; tentative D gene TRBD1, with 5 bases matching. CDR3 reads: CASSYGQPYEQYF. The nucleotides are TGTGCCAGCAGTTACGGACAACCCTACGAGCAGTACTTC.